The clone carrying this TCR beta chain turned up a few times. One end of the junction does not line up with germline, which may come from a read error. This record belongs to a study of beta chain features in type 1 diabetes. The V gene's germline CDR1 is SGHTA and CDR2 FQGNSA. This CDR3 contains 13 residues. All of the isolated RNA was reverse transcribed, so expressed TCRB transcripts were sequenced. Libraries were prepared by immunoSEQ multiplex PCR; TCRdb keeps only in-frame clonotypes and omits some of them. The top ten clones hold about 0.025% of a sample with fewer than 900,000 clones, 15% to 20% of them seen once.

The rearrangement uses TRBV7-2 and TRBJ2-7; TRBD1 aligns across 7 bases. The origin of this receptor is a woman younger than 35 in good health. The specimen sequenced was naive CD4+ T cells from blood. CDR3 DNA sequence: TGTGCCAGCAGCTCCTCGCCCGACAGGGAACTCTTCTTC. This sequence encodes CASSSSPDRELFF. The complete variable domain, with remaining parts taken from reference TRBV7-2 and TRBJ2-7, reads GAGVSQSPSNKVTEKGKDVELRCDPISGHTALYWYRQSLGQGLEFLIYFQGNSAPDKSGLPSDRFSAERTGGSVSTLTIQRTQQEDSAVYLCASSSSPDRELFFGPGTRLTVT.